The 27 T cell receptor beta chains in this list originate from one sample, sequenced in a study of cytomegalovirus exposure and HLA in healthy donors. Data came from immunoSEQ multiplex PCR; TCRdb stores just in-frame clones and leaves some out. The repertoire holds 150,000 to 200,000 clones, with 84% as singletons. Input material: PBMCs. These receptor sequences come from a man aged 30 to 45 in good health and CMV-seropositive.

The chain joins TRBV7-9 to TRBJ1-4; TRBD1 matches at 11 bases. The CDR3 covers 15 residues. Trimming cost V 1 base and J 7 bases; bases outside gene matches: 2. Looked up from germline, CDR1 is SEHNR and CDR2 is FQNEAQ (reference sequence). The CDR3 DNA follows: TGTGCCAGCAGCTTAGATGGGACAGGGGGTGAAAAACTGTTTTTT. As protein: CASSLDGTGGEKLFF.

The chain uses TRBV23-1 and TRBJ2-7, with a tentative D call TRBD2 (6 bases). TRBV23-1 is an ORF; its function is uncertain. V shed 8 bases and J shed 2 bases, with 16 bases lying between them. The CDR3 consists of 14 residues. The CDR3 reads CASRCGAGPYEQYF. DNA of the CDR3: TGCGCCAGCCGCTGTGGGGCGGGGCCCTACGAGCAGTACTTC.

This clone turned up a few times. V usage is TRBV28 and J usage is TRBJ2-5; D is perhaps TRBD2 (6 bases). Trimming took off 3 bases at V and 4 bases at J, with 15 bases between the two ends. The CDR3 is 15 amino acids. Germline V gene lookup returns CDR1 MDHEN and CDR2 SYDVKM. CDR3 DNA sequence: TGTGCCAGCAGTTTCTTCGGGGTCGGGGGAGAGACCCAGTACTTC. Translating gives CASSFFGVGGETQYF.

CDR3 residues: CASSSGRGINYGYTF. CDR3 sequence (DNA): TGTGCCAGTAGTTCGGGCAGGGGGATTAACTATGGCTACACCTTC. V and J are TRBV19 and TRBJ1-2, with TRBD1 matching over 7 bases. V was clipped by 5 bases and J by 1 base; unmatched bases: 7. Germline CDR1 and CDR2: LNHDA and SQIVND (reference sequence). The CDR3 covers 15 residues. Based on the CDR3 plus reference TRBV19 and TRBJ1-2, the full variable domain is DGGITQSPKYLFRKEGQNVTLSCEQNLNHDAMYWYRQDPGQGLRLIYYSQIVNDFQKGDIAEGYSVSREKKESFPLTVTSAQKNPTAFYLCASSSGRGINYGYTFGSGTRLTVV.

V and J are TRBV11-2 and TRBJ1-1, with 7 bases fitting TRBD1. Germline trimming cut 3 bases from V and 1 base from J; bases unmatched to any gene: 5. The CDR3 has 15 amino acids. The germline V gene has CDR1 SGHAT and CDR2 FQNNGV. CDR3 coding DNA: TGTGCCAGCAGCTTGTGGGGGACAGCGAACACTGAAGCTTTCTTT. Residues: CASSLWGTANTEAFF. The full variable domain, with the rest looked up from reference TRBV11-2 and TRBJ1-1, is EAGVAQSPRYKIIEKRQSVAFWCNPISGHATLYWYQQILGQGPKLLIQFQNNGVVDDSQLPKDRFSAERLKGVDSTLKIQPAKLEDSAVYLCASSLWGTANTEAFFGQGTRLTVV.

The rearrangement joins TRBV30 to TRBJ1-2; D remains ambiguous. Germline V gives CDR1 GTSNPN, CDR2 SVGIG (reference sequence). Trimming shortened V by 2 bases and J by 4 bases, and 8 bases separated the two germline ends. The CDR3 consists of 12 residues. The CDR3 coding sequence is TGTGCCTGGAGTAGTACAGTCTATGGCTACACCTTC. Amino acids: CAWSSTVYGYTF.

The chain links TRBV30 to TRBJ1-2; 7 bases match TRBD1. The CDR3 has 12 residues. Germline trimming cut 2 bases from V and 7 bases from J; bases unmatched to any gene: 4. Germline-derived CDR1 and CDR2 are GTSNPN and SVGIG (reference sequence). The CDR3 loop reads CAWSSDRVGYTF. Here the CDR3 DNA reads TGTGCCTGGAGTTCAGACAGGGTTGGCTACACCTTC.

The chain recombines TRBV6-5 with TRBJ2-7; 8 bases are a match to TRBD1. J gave up 4 bases and V 8 bases, and 13 bases lay outside the gene matches. Per the germline V gene, CDR1 is MNHEY and CDR2 is SVGAGI. There are 15 residues in the CDR3. The CDR3 nucleotides read TGTGCCAGCGGACCCGGGGACAGGTCTGATTACGAGCAGTACTTC. Its translation: CASGPGDRSDYEQYF.

V usage is TRBV11-3 and J usage is TRBJ2-1; D gene uncertain. The V gene's germline CDR1 is SGHNT and CDR2 YENEEA. The CDR3 covers 13 residues. V was pared by 2 bases and J by 4 bases, with 6 bases between. CDR3 coding DNA: TGTGCCAGCAGCTTATTCACTTACAATGAGCAGTTCTTC. This translates into CASSLFTYNEQFF.

The genes are TRBV7-3 and TRBJ1-1, with 8 bases that match TRBD1. Trimming took 4 bases from V and 1 from J; bases not matched to a gene: 2. Germline CDR1 SGHTA, CDR2 FQGTGA. The CDR3 consists of 14 residues. CDR3 sequence: CASSWTGPNTEAFF. CDR3 nucleotide sequence: TGTGCCAGCAGCTGGACAGGGCCGAACACTGAAGCTTTCTTT. Full variable domain (rest looked up from reference TRBV7-3 and TRBJ1-1): GAGVSQTPSNKVTEKGKYVELRCDPISGHTALYWYRQSLGQGPEFLIYFQGTGAADDSGLPNDRFFAVRPEGSVSTLKIQRTERGDSAVYLCASSWTGPNTEAFFGQGTRLTVV.

V usage is TRBV11-3 and J usage is TRBJ2-5; D is unresolved. This CDR3 has 16 amino acids. The V end lost 5 bases, the J end lost 0 bases, and 16 bases lay between the germline ends. The germline V gene encodes CDR1 SGHNT and CDR2 YENEEA. CDR3 DNA: TGTGCCAGCAGCCACGGTACCATACCCGACCAAGAGACCCAGTACTTC. It translates to CASSHGTIPDQETQYF.

This chain joins TRBV19 and TRBJ1-1; 7 nucleotides line up with TRBD1. CDR1 is LNHDA and CDR2 is SQIVND in the germline V gene (reference sequence). V shed 4 bases and J 1 base; nucleotides not matched to a gene: 12. The CDR3 sequence is 17 residues long. DNA for the CDR3: TGTGCCAGTAGTACTCCACCCCGACAGGGAAAGAACACTGAAGCTTTCTTT. It translates to CASSTPPRQGKNTEAFF.

The CDR3 nucleotides read TGTGCCAGCAGTTACCGCGACATTTCCTCACCCCTCCACTTT. Protein: CASSYRDISSPLHF. The V gene is TRBV6-5, the J gene TRBJ1-6; no clear D. Germline V lookup: CDR1 MNHEY, CDR2 SVGAGI. The V and J ends lost 2 bases and 10 bases respectively, with 12 bases between them. The CDR3 runs to 14 residues.

The rearrangement joins TRBV19 to TRBJ2-7; no firm D call. The CDR3 runs to 11 residues. Germline values: CDR1 LNHDA, CDR2 SQIVND (reference sequence). Trimming shortened V by 6 bases and J by 3 bases, and 6 bases separated the two germline ends. CDR3 sequence reads: CASRGGYEQYF. CDR3 DNA: TGTGCCAGTAGAGGCGGCTACGAGCAGTACTTC.

This clone is a singleton in its sample. The genes are TRBV5-1 and TRBJ2-1, with a possible D match to TRBD1 (6 bases). This CDR3 has 13 amino acids. The germline CDR1 and CDR2 sequences are SGHRS and YFSETQ. V was shortened by 4 bases and J by 5 bases, with 10 bases between the two germline ends. CDR3 nucleotide sequence: TGCGCCAGCAGCACGGGACACAACAATGAGCAGTTCTTC. Its protein product is CASSTGHNNEQFF.

The chain recombines TRBV6-5 with TRBJ2-1; tentative D call: TRBD1 (5 bases). CDR3 length: 15 residues. Looked up from germline, CDR1 is MNHEY and CDR2 is SVGAGI. V was shortened by 3 bases and J by 8 bases, with 17 bases between the two germline ends. CDR3 coding DNA: TGTGCCAGCAGTTATATTCCTCAGGGCCAGTATGAGCAGTTCTTC. This sequence encodes CASSYIPQGQYEQFF.

The gene calls are TRBV5-6 and TRBJ2-1, with D tentatively TRBD1 (5 bases). This CDR3 region has 14 residues. Germline values: CDR1 SGHDT, CDR2 YYEEEE. V was pared by 0 bases and J by 6 bases, with 10 bases between. CDR3 nucleotide sequence: TGTGCCAGCAGCTTGGTCCAGGGCCCCAATGAGCAGTTCTTC. Translating it yields CASSLVQGPNEQFF.

The CDR3 DNA sequence: TGTGCCAGTAGTCAGGGGACAGGACTCTTCTCTGGAAACACCATATATTTT. Its translation is CASSQGTGLFSGNTIYF. V gene TRBV19 combines with J gene TRBJ1-3; 8 bases are a match to TRBD1. The CDR3 runs to 17 residues. The ends lost 5 bases at V and 0 bases at J; junction bases unmatched: 9. The V gene's germline CDR1 is LNHDA and CDR2 SQIVND (reference sequence).

The chain joins TRBV4-3 to TRBJ2-1; TRBD1 is a possible D gene (5 bases). CDR1 and CDR2 from the germline V gene are LGHNA and YSLEER. This CDR3 has 12 amino acids. Trimming pared 2 bases from V and 9 bases from J, leaving 8 bases between. Here the CDR3 reads CASSQLQGEQFF. CDR3 bases: TGCGCCAGCAGCCAACTCCAGGGTGAGCAGTTCTTC.

CDR3 region: CASSLAVSGVSTDTQYF. The CDR3 DNA sequence: TGTGCCAGCAGCTTAGCGGTTAGCGGGGTTAGCACAGATACGCAGTATTTT. The gene calls are TRBV7-9 and TRBJ2-3; 8 bases line up with TRBD2. The CDR3 contains 17 residues. Germline trimming cut 0 bases from V and 0 bases from J; bases unmatched to any gene: 5. Per germline, CDR1 SEHNR and CDR2 FQNEAQ (reference sequence).

The rearrangement joins TRBV27 to TRBJ2-2, with a tentative D call TRBD1 (5 bases). CDR3 size: 14 residues. The germline gives CDR1 MNHEY, CDR2 SMNVEV (reference sequence). V gave up 9 bases and J gave up 1 base, with 12 bases separating them. CDR3 loop: CARSTTGNTGELFF. The CDR3 DNA follows: TGTGCCAGGAGTACAACAGGGAACACCGGGGAGCTGTTTTTT.

The rearrangement uses TRBV7-3 and TRBJ2-7; the D gene is possibly TRBD1 (5 bases). The CDR3 loop spans 13 amino acids. Trimming removed 5 bases from V and 6 bases from J, with 14 bases in between. Per the germline V gene, CDR1 is SGHTA and CDR2 is FQGTGA. The DNA for the CDR3 is TGTGCCAGCAGCAACCCGGACATGGCCGAGCAGTACTTC. Protein sequence: CASSNPDMAEQYF.

The V gene is TRBV7-8, the J gene TRBJ2-3, with 7 bases that match TRBD2. Germline V gene sequence: CDR1 SGHVS, CDR2 FQNEAQ. This CDR3 has 15 amino acids. Unmatched junction bases numbered 5, after V lost 5 bases and J lost 0 bases. The CDR3 loop is CASSERLASTDTQYF. The CDR3, as DNA: TGTGCCAGCAGCGAAAGACTAGCTAGCACAGATACGCAGTATTTT.

The genes are TRBV18 and TRBJ1-1, with D possibly TRBD1 on 6 matching bases. Germline lookup yields CDR1 KGHSH and CDR2 LQKENI. Trimming pared 0 bases from V and 0 bases from J, leaving 11 bases between. This CDR3 spans 16 amino acids. As DNA, the CDR3 is TGTGCCAGCTCACCACCGCAGGGGCCCCTGAACACTGAAGCTTTCTTT. Amino acid sequence: CASSPPQGPLNTEAFF.

A few counts support this clone. The chain couples TRBV6-5 to TRBJ1-1, with D possibly matching TRBD1 (5 bases). The CDR3 sequence is 15 residues long. The V and J ends lost 4 bases and 2 bases respectively, with 14 bases between them. CDR1 and CDR2 (germline): MNHEY, SVGAGI. For the CDR3, the DNA is TGTGCCAGCAGTTCGTTCGGGGGAGGAAACACTGAAGCTTTCTTT. Encoded protein: CASSSFGGGNTEAFF.

CDR3 DNA: TGTGCCAGCAGTTTACGTCAGGGTTCCTACGAGCAGTACTTC. Encoded protein: CASSLRQGSYEQYF. The genes are TRBV28 and TRBJ2-7; tentative D call: TRBD1 (5 bases). This CDR3 has 14 amino acids. Germline values: CDR1 MDHEN, CDR2 SYDVKM. With 2 bases removed from V and 1 base from J, the gap between germline ends came to 9 bases.

This clone was counted ten times or more. V gene TRBV4-3 combines with J gene TRBJ1-3, with 9 positions matching TRBD1. Germline lookup yields CDR1 LGHNA and CDR2 YSLEER. Trimming at V came to 0 bases and at J to 3 bases, leaving 3 bases not matched to a gene. This CDR3 has 16 amino acids. DNA of the CDR3: TGCGCCAGCAGCCAAGAGGACAGGGGCGGTGGAAACACCATATATTTT. It yields the protein CASSQEDRGGGNTIYF.